The rows below give T cell receptor beta chains drawn from one sample of a study of T cells after yellow fever vaccination. TCRdb re-derived calls from the 5' RACE reads in MiXCR, one entry per CDR3 protein. The repertoire has about 260,000 distinct CDR3 sequences, 3.6% of them found once; the top ten carry around 19%. Sequences were derived from PBMCs, sampled 15 days after the yellow fever booster vaccination. These receptor sequences come from a man aged 18 to 35 who received the YFV17D yellow fever vaccine. The CDR3 runs from the conserved cysteine through the conserved F or W. Each record gives: J gene, V gene, clone size, D gene, CDR3 protein, CDR3 DNA. A D gene is named only where the DNA matches it firmly. Part of the rows lack a size; the others show once, few, many or a class for expanded clones.

TRBJ1-1 | TRBV5-8 | many | NA | CASSFPRPEAFF | TGTGCCAGCAGCTTCCCCCGGCCTGAAGCTTTCTTT
TRBJ2-1 | TRBV6-2/TRBV6-3 | many | TRBD2 | CASSPPQRGTYNEQFF | TGTGCCAGCAGCCCCCCCCAGCGGGGGACTTACAATGAGCAGTTCTTC
TRBJ2-1 | TRBV7-9 | NA | NA | CASSLGIEQFF | TGTGCCAGCAGCCTAGGCATTGAGCAGTTCTTC
TRBJ2-1 | TRBV4-3 | many | TRBD2 | CASSQDSLAGTEQFF | TGCGCCAGCAGCCAAGATAGCCTAGCGGGTACTGAGCAGTTCTTC
TRBJ2-2 | TRBV5-1 | many | NA | CASSLGQRAPGTGELFF | TGCGCCAGCAGCTTGGGCCAGCGGGCCCCGGGGACCGGGGAGCTGTTTTTT
TRBJ1-6 | TRBV6-6 | many | NA | CASSYFAPGDSSSYNSPLHF | TGTGCCAGCAGTTACTTCGCCCCGGGGGATTCTAGCTCCTATAATTCACCCCTCCACTTT
TRBJ1-4 | TRBV7-9 | many | TRBD1 | CASSTGGTKLFF | TGTGCCAGCAGCACAGGGGGTACCAAACTGTTTTTT
TRBJ1-4 | TRBV15 | many | NA | CATSRVTGSEKLFF | TGTGCCACCAGCAGAGTGACAGGCAGCGAAAAACTGTTTTTT
TRBJ1-4 | TRBV19 | many | NA | CASRRGTTNEKLFF | TGTGCCAGTAGGCGGGGAACAACTAATGAAAAACTGTTTTTT
TRBJ2-3 | TRBV4-1 | many | NA | CASSQDQGLGPDTQYF | TGCGCCAGCAGCCAAGATCAGGGTTTGGGACCAGATACGCAGTATTTT
TRBJ1-2 | TRBV7-8 | many | NA | CASSLVGVGEYGYTF | TGTGCCAGCAGCTTAGTCGGGGTTGGGGAGTATGGCTACACCTTC
TRBJ1-2 | TRBV4-3 | NA | TRBD1 | CASSQAATGARGYTF | TGCGCCAGCAGCCAAGCAGCGACAGGGGCTCGCGGCTACACCTTC
TRBJ1-2 | TRBV5-5 | many | NA | CASSQGPEVDYGYTF | TGTGCCAGCAGCCAAGGGCCGGAGGTAGACTATGGCTACACCTTC
TRBJ1-5 | TRBV12-3/TRBV12-4 | many | TRBD1 | CASSPGAGQGAFQPQHF | TGTGCCAGCAGCCCAGGGGCCGGACAGGGCGCTTTTCAGCCCCAGCATTTT
TRBJ1-1 | TRBV18 | many | NA | CASSPGSNTEAFF | TGTGCCAGCTCACCGGGATCGAACACTGAAGCTTTCTTT
TRBJ2-3 | TRBV7-2 | many | NA | CASSLGQVENQYF | TGTGCCAGCAGCTTAGGGCAGGTAGAGAATCAGTATTTT
TRBJ2-4 | TRBV19 | few | TRBD1 | CASSPRDRTLAKNIQYF | TGTGCCAGTAGCCCGAGGGACAGGACTCTAGCCAAAAACATTCAGTACTTC
TRBJ2-7 | TRBV5-1 | many | TRBD1 | CASSLAGTGGSRFGEQYF | TGCGCCAGCAGCTTGGCCGGGACAGGGGGCTCTCGGTTCGGCGAGCAGTACTTC
TRBJ1-6 | TRBV5-5 | few | NA | CASSQLLHYGKNSPLHF | TGTGCCAGCAGCCAACTACTCCACTATGGGAAGAATTCACCCCTCCACTTT
TRBJ2-5 | TRBV7-8 | many | NA | CASSLMGGETQYF | TGTGCCAGCAGCTTAATGGGAGGAGAGACCCAGTACTTC
TRBJ1-2 | TRBV20-1 | many | NA | CSARDFRATSYTF | TGCAGTGCTAGAGATTTCAGGGCGACAAGCTACACCTTC
TRBJ2-1 | TRBV4-1 | many | NA | CASSQEYTPYNEQFF | TGCGCCAGCAGCCAAGAATATACGCCTTACAATGAGCAGTTCTTC
TRBJ1-2 | TRBV29-1 | many | NA | CSVSTDSLNYGYTF | TGCAGCGTCTCCACGGACAGTTTAAACTATGGCTACACCTTC
TRBJ1-1 | TRBV4-3 | many | TRBD1 | CASSQAVQGTTEAFF | TGCGCCAGCAGCCAAGCGGTACAGGGGACCACTGAAGCTTTCTTT
TRBJ2-7 | TRBV6-5 | NA | NA | CASSTTTQAKPQYF | TGTGCCAGCAGTACAACGACCCAGGCCAAGCCTCAGTACTTC
TRBJ1-1 | TRBV29-1 | NA | NA | CSVVEGLMNTEAFF | TGCAGCGTTGTTGAGGGCTTAATGAACACTGAAGCTTTCTTT
TRBJ2-2 | TRBV4-1 | many | TRBD1 | CASTKNPGQYTGELFF | TGCGCCAGCACCAAAAACCCGGGACAGTACACCGGGGAGCTGTTTTTT
TRBJ1-2 | TRBV5-1 | many | NA | CASSSAADAVYGYTF | TGCGCCAGCAGCTCTGCCGCGGACGCCGTCTATGGCTACACCTTC
TRBJ1-2 | TRBV20-1 | many | NA | CSALSGGGYGYTF | TGCAGTGCTCTTAGTGGAGGAGGGTATGGCTACACCTTC
TRBJ2-3 | TRBV6-2/TRBV6-3 | many | TRBD2 | CASSYDARGGRGDTQYF | TGTGCCAGCAGTTACGACGCGCGGGGGGGCCGGGGAGATACGCAGTATTTT
TRBJ2-7 | TRBV5-6 | many | TRBD1 | CASSLEQGYEQYF | TGTGCCAGCAGCTTGGAACAGGGGTACGAGCAGTACTTC
TRBJ2-3 | TRBV13 | many | NA | CASSLDQRSTDTQYF | TGTGCCAGCAGCTTAGATCAGAGGAGCACAGATACGCAGTATTTT
TRBJ2-1 | TRBV24-1 | many | TRBD1 | CATSDSDRDLYNEQFF | TGTGCCACCAGTGATTCGGACAGGGACCTCTACAATGAGCAGTTCTTC
TRBJ1-1 | TRBV11-2 | many | NA | CASSLGPGATNTEAFF | TGTGCCAGCAGCTTAGGTCCAGGGGCTACGAACACTGAAGCTTTCTTT
TRBJ2-5 | TRBV20-1 | many | TRBD1 | CSAPGTDTGTQYF | TGCAGTGCTCCCGGGACAGACACCGGGACCCAGTACTTC
TRBJ1-2 | TRBV7-2 | many | TRBD1 | CASSQRQGPSGYTF | TGTGCCAGCAGCCAGAGACAGGGACCGAGTGGCTACACCTTC
TRBJ2-3 | TRBV3-1 | many | TRBD2 | CASSHGNGGAGDTQYF | TGTGCCAGCAGCCATGGCAACGGGGGGGCAGGTGATACGCAGTATTTT
TRBJ2-3 | TRBV5-1 | many | TRBD2 | CASSLERGDTQYF | TGCGCCAGCAGCTTGGAGCGGGGAGATACGCAGTATTTT
TRBJ2-3 | TRBV19 | many | NA | CASSISRREWGTDTQYF | TGTGCCAGTAGTATAAGTCGCAGGGAGTGGGGCACAGATACGCAGTATTTT
TRBJ2-4 | TRBV12-3/TRBV12-4 | many | NA | CASSGHFGALAKNIQYF | TGTGCCAGCAGTGGACATTTTGGAGCCCTAGCCAAAAACATTCAGTACTTC
TRBJ2-5 | TRBV5-1 | many | TRBD2 | CASSWEGRTETQYF | TGCGCCAGCAGCTGGGAGGGTCGGACCGAGACCCAGTACTTC
TRBJ1-1 | TRBV6-5 | many | NA | CATRFGRTTEAFF | TGTGCCACCCGGTTCGGGCGGACCACTGAAGCTTTCTTT
TRBJ1-5 | TRBV7-8 | many | TRBD1 | CASSSGGGGSNQPQHF | TGTGCCAGCAGCAGTGGAGGGGGCGGAAGCAATCAGCCCCAGCATTTT
TRBJ1-5 | TRBV12-3/TRBV12-4 | many | NA | CASTLQGFNQPQHF | TGTGCCAGCACCCTACAGGGCTTCAATCAGCCCCAGCATTTT
TRBJ2-1 | TRBV4-3 | many | NA | CASSQDPSFSNEQFF | TGCGCCAGCAGCCAAGACCCCTCTTTCAGCAATGAGCAGTTCTTC